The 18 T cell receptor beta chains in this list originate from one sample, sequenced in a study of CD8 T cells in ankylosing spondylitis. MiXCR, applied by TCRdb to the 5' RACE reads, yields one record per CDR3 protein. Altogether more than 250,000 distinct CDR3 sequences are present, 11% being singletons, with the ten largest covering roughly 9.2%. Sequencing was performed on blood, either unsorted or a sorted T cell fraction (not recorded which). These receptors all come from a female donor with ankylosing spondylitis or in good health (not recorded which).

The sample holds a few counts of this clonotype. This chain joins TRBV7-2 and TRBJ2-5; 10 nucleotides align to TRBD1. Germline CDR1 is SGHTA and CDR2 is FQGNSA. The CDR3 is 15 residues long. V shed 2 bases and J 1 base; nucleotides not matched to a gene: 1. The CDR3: CASSLRDRGQETQYF. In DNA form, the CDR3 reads TGTGCCAGCAGCTTACGGGACAGGGGCCAAGAGACCCAGTACTTC.

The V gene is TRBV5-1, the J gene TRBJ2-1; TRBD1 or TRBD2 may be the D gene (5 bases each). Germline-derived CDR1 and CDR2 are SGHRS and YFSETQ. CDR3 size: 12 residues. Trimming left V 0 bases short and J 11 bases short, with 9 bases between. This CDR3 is CASSLDGDQQFF. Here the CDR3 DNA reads TGCGCCAGCAGCTTGGACGGGGACCAGCAGTTCTTC. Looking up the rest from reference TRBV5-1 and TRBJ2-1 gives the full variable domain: KAGVTQTPRYLIKTRGQQVTLSCSPISGHRSVSWYQQTPGQGLQFLFEYFSETQRNKGNFPGRFSGRQFSNSRSEMNVSTLELGDSALYLCASSLDGDQQFFGPGTRLTVL.

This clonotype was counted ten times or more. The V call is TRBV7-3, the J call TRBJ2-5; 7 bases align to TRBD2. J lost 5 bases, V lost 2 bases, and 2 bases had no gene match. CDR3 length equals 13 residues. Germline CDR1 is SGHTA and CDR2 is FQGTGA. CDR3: CASSLVSGETQYF. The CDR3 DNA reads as TGTGCCAGCAGCTTAGTTAGCGGGGAGACCCAGTACTTC.

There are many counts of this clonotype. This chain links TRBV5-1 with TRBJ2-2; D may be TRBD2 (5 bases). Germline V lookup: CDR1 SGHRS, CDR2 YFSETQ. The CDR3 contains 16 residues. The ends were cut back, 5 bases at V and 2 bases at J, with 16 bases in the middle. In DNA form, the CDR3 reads TGCGCCAGCAGTTTCTGGGCACGGGGTAACACCGGGGAGCTGTTTTTT. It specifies CASSFWARGNTGELFF.

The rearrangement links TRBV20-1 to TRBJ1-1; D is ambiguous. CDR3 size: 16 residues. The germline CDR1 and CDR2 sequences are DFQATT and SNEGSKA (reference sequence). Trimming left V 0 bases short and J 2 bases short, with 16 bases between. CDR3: CSARDKLILGNTEAFF. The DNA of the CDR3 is TGCAGTGCTAGAGATAAGCTCATCCTGGGAAACACTGAAGCTTTCTTT.

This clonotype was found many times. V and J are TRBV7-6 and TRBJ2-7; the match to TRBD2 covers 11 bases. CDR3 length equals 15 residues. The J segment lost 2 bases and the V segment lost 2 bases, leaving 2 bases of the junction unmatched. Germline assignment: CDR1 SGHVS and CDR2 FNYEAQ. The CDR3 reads CASSLTSGGPYEQYF. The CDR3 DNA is TGTGCCAGCAGCTTAACTAGCGGGGGCCCCTACGAGCAGTACTTC.

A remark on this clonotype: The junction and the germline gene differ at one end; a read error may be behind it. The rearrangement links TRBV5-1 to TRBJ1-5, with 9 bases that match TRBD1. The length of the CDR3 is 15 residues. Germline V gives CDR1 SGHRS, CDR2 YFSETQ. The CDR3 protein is CASRPDRGSSQPQHF. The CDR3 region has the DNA TGCGCCAGCAGACCGGACAGGGGAAGCAGTCAGCCCCAGCATTTT.

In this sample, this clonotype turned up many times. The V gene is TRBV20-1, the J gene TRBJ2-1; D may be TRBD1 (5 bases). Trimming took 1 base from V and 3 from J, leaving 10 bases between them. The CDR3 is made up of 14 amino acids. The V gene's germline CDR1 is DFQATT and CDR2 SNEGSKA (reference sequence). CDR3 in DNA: TGCAGTGCTAGAGCGACAGAGATCTACAATGAGCAGTTCTTC. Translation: CSARATEIYNEQFF.

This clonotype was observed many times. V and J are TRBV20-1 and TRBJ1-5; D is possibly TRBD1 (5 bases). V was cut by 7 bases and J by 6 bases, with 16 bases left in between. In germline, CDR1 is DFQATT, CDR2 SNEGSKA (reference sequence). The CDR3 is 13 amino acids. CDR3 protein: CSVRGREGQPQHF. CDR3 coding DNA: TGCAGTGTTCGGGGACGGGAGGGTCAGCCCCAGCATTTT.

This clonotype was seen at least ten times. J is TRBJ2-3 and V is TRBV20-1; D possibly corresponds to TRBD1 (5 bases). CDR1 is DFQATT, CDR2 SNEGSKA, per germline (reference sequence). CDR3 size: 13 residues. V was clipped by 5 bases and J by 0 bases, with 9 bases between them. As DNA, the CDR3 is TGCAGTGCTCAGACAGCTAGCACAGATACGCAGTATTTT. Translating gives CSAQTASTDTQYF.

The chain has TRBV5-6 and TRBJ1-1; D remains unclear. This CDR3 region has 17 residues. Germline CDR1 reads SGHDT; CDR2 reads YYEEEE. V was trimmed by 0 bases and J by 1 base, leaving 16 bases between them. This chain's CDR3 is CASSLALGPGSNTEAFF. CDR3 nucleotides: TGTGCCAGCAGCTTGGCTCTAGGGCCAGGTTCGAACACTGAAGCTTTCTTT.

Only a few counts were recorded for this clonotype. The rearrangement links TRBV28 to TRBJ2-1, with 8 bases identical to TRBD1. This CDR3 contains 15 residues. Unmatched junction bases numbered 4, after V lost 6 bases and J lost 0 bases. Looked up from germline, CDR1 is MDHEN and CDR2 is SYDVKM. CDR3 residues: CASSGGQDSYNEQFF. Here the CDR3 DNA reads TGTGCCAGCAGCGGGGGACAGGACTCCTACAATGAGCAGTTCTTC. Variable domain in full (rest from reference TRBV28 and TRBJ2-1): DVKVTQSSRYLVKRTGEKVFLECVQDMDHENMFWYRQDPGLGLRLIYFSYDVKMKEKGDIPEGYSVSREKKERFSLILESASTNQTSMYLCASSGGQDSYNEQFFGPGTRLTVL.

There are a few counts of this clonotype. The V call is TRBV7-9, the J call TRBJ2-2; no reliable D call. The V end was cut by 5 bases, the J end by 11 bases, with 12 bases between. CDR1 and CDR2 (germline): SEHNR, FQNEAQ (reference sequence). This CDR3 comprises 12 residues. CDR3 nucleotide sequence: TGTGCCAGCAGCCTCAGACTGGAAGAGCTGTTTTTT. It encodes CASSLRLEELFF.

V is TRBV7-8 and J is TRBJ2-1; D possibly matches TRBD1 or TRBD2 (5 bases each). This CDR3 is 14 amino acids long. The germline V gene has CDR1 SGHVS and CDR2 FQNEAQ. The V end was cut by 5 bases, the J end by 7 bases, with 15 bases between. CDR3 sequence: CASSPLRGANEQFF. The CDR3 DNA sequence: TGTGCCAGCAGCCCATTACGAGGGGCAAATGAGCAGTTCTTC.

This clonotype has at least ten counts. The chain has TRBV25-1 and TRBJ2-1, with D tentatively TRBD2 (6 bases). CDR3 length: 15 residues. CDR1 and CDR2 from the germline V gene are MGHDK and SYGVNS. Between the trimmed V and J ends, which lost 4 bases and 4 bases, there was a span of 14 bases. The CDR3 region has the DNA TGTGCCAGCAGTGTACGGACTACGGAATACAATGAGCAGTTCTTC. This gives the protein CASSVRTTEYNEQFF.

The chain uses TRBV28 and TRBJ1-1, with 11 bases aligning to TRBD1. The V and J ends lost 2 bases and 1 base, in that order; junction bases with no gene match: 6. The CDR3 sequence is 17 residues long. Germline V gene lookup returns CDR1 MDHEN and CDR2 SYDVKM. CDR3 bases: TGTGCCAGCAGTTTAGCGGGGACAGGGGGGGGGAACACTGAAGCTTTCTTT. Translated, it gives CASSLAGTGGGNTEAFF.

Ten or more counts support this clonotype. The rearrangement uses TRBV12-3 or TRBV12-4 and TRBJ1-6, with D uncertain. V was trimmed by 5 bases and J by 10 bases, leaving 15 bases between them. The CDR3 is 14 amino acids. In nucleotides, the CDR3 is TGTGCCAGCAGTCCCCTCGCGATGGAATCACCCCTCCACTTT. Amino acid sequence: CASSPLAMESPLHF.

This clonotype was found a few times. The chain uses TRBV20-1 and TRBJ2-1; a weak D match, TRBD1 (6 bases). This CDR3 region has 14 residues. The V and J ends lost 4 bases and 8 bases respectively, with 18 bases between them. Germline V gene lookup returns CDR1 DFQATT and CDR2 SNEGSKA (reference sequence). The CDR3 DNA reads TGCAGTGCTATTATGGGGGCCAGCGGCGATGAGCAGTTCTTC. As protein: CSAIMGASGDEQFF.